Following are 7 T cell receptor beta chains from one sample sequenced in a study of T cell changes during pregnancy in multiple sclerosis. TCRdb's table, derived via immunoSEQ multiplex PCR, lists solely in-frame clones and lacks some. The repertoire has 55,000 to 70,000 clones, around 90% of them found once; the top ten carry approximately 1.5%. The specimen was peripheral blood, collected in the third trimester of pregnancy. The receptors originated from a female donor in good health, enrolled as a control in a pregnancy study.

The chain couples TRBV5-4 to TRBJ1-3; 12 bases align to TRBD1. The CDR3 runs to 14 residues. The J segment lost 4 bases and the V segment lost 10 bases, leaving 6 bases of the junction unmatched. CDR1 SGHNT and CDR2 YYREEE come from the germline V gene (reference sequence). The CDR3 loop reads CAARDRGQGNTIYF. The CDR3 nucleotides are TGTGCCGCTCGGGACAGGGGGCAGGGAAACACCATATATTTT.

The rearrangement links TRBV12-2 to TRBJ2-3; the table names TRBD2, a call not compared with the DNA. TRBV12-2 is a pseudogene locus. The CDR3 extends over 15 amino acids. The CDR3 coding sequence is TGTGCAAGTCGCTTACCTCCTGTCCGGGGGGATACGCAGTATTTT. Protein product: CASRLPPVRGDTQYF.

CDR3 amino acids: CAWSGDRGRYEQYF. As DNA, the CDR3 is TGTGCCTGGAGTGGCGACAGGGGGAGGTACGAGCAGTACTTC. V usage is TRBV30 and J usage is TRBJ2-7; TRBD1 aligns across 9 bases. The CDR3 runs to 14 residues. V lost 1 base to trimming and J lost 4 bases; unmatched junction nucleotides: 5. CDR1 is GTSNPN, CDR2 SVGIG, per germline (reference sequence).

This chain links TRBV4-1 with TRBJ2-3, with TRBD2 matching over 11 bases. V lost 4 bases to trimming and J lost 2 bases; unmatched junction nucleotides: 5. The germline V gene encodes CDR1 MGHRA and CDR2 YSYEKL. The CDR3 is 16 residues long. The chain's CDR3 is CASSRTLAGATDTQYF. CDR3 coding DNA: TGCGCCAGCAGCCGCACACTAGCGGGGGCCACAGATACGCAGTATTTT.

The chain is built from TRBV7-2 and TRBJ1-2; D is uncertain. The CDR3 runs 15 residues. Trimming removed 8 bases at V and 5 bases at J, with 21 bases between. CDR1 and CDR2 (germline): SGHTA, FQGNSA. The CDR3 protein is CASRRPGLETYGYTF. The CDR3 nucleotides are TGTGCCAGCCGGAGGCCCGGACTGGAAACTTATGGCTACACCTTC.

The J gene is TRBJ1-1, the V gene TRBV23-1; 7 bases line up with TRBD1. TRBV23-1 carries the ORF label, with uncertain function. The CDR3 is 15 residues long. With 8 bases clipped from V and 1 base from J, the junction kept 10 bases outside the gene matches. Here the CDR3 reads CASSHAGTENTEAFF. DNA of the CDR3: TGCGCCAGCTCCCATGCCGGGACAGAGAACACTGAAGCTTTCTTT.

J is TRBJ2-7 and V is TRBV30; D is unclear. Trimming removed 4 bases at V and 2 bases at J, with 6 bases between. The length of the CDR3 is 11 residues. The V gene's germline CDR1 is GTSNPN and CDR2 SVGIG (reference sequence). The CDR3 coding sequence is TGTGCCTGGACAGGAACCTACGAGCAGTACTTC. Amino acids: CAWTGTYEQYF.